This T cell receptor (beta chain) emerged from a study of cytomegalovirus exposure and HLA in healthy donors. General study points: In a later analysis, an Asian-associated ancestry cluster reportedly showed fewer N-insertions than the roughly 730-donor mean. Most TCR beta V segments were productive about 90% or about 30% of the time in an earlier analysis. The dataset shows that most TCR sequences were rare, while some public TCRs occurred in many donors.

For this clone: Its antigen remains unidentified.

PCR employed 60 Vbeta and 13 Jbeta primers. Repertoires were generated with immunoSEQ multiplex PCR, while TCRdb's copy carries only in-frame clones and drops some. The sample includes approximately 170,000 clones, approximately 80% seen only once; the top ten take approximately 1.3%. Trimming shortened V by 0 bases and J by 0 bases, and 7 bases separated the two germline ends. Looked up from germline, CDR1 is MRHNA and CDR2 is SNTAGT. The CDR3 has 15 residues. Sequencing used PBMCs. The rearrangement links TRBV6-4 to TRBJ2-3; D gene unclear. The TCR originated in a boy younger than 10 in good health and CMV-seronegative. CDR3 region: CASSDSVESTDTQYF. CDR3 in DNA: TGTGCCAGCAGTGACTCCGTAGAGAGCACAGATACGCAGTATTTT.